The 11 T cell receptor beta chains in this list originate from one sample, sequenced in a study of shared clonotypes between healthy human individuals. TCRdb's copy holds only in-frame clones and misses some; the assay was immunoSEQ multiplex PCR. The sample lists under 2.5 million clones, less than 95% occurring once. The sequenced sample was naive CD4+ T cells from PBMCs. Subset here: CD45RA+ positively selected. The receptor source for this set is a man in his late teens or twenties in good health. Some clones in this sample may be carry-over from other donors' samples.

CDR3 DNA: TGTGCCAGCAGCCGGACCGGGACGGACAATGAAAAACTGTTTTTT. This gives the protein CASSRTGTDNEKLFF. V gene TRBV5-4 combines with J gene TRBJ1-4, with D possibly TRBD1 on 5 matching bases. The CDR3 runs 15 residues. The germline CDR1 and CDR2 sequences are SGHNT and YYREEE (reference sequence). The V gene lost 4 bases and the J gene lost 5 bases, with 15 bases spanning the gap. Drawing the rest from reference TRBV5-4 and TRBJ1-4, the complete variable domain is ETGVTQSPTHLIKTRGQQVTLRCSSQSGHNTVSWYQQALGQGPQFIFQYYREEENGRGNFPPRFSGLQFPNYSSELNVNALELDDSALYLCASSRTGTDNEKLFFGSGTQLSVL.

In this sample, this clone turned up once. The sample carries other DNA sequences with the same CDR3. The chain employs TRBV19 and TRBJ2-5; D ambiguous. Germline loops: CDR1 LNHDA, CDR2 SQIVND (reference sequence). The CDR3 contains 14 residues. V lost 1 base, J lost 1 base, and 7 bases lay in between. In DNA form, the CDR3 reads TGTGCCAGTAGTATAGGGACCATCCAAGAGACCCAGTACTTC. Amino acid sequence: CASSIGTIQETQYF.

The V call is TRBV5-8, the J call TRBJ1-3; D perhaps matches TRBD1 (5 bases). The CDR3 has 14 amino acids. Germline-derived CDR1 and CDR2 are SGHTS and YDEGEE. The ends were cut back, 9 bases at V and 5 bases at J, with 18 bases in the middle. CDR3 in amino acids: CATTPEGRRNTIYF. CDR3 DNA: TGTGCCACCACCCCGGAGGGACGGCGAAACACCATATATTTT.

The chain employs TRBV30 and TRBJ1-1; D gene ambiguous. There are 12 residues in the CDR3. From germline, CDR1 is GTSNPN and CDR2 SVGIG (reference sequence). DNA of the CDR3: TGTGCTGGAGATGCCGAGGGCACTGAAGCTTTCTTT. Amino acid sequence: CAGDAEGTEAFF.

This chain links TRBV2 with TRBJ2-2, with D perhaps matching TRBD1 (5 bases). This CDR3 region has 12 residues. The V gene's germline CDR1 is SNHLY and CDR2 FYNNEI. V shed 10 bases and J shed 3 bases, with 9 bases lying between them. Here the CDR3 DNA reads TGTGCCACCTCACAGGACACCGGGGAGCTGTTTTTT. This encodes CATSQDTGELFF. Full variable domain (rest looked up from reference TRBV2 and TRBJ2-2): EPEVTQTPSHQVTQMGQEVILRCVPISNHLYFYWYRQILGQKVEFLVSFYNNEISEKSEIFDDQFSVERPDGSNFTLKIRSTKLEDSAMYFCATSQDTGELFFGEGSRLTVL.

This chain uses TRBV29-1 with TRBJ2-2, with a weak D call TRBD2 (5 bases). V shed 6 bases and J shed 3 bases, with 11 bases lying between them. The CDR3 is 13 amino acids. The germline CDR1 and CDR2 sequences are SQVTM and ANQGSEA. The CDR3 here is CSVWKRDTGELFF. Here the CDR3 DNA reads TGCAGCGTGTGGAAGAGGGACACCGGGGAGCTGTTTTTT.

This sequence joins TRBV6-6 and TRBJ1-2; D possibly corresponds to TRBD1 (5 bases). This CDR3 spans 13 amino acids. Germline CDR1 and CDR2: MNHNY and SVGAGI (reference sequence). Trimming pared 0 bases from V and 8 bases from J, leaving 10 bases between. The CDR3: CASSYSGAGGYTF. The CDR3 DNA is TGTGCCAGCAGTTACTCCGGGGCCGGGGGCTACACCTTC.

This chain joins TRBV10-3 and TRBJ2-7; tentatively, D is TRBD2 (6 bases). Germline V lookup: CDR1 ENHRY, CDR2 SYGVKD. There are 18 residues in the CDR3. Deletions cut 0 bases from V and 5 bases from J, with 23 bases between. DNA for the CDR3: TGTGCCATCAGTGAGTCGATCCCGGCGGAGGGGAGGTCCCACGAGCAGTACTTC. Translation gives CAISESIPAEGRSHEQYF.

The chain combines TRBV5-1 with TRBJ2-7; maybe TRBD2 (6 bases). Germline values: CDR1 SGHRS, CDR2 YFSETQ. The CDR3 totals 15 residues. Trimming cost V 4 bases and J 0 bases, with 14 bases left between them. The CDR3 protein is CASSPGDRDSYEQYF. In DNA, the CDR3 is TGCGCCAGCAGCCCGGGGGACCGAGACTCCTACGAGCAGTACTTC.

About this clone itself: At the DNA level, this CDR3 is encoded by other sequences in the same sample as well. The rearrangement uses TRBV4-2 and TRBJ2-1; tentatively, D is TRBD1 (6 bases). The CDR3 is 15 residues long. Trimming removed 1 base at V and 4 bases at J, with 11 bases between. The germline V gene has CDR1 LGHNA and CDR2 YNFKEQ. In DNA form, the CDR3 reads TGTGCCAGCAGCCAAGGGGGACAAACATACAATGAGCAGTTCTTC. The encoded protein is CASSQGGQTYNEQFF.

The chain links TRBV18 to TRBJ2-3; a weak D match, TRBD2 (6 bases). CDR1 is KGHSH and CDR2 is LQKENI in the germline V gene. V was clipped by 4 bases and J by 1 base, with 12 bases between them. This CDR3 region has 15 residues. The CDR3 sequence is CASSRPGLGTDTQYF. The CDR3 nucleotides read TGTGCCAGCTCACGACCGGGACTCGGCACAGATACGCAGTATTTT.